Listed below are T cell receptor beta chains from one sample, sequenced in a study of T cells in Graves' hyperthyroidism and ophthalmopathy. MiXCR, run by TCRdb on the multiplex PCR reads, gives a single entry per CDR3 protein. Of hundreds of thousands of distinct CDR3 sequences detected, roughly a sixth appear once; the ten largest clones hold 16%. The sequencing sample was made of blood. Source of these receptors: a woman in her forties or fifties with Graves' hyperthyroidism that later progressed to Graves' ophthalmopathy. CDR3s include the opening cysteine and the closing phenylalanine or tryptophan. The order of the fields is D gene, J gene, V gene, clone size, CDR3 protein, CDR3 DNA. D genes are given only for firm matches. Expanded clones are given a class, and other clones once, few, many or no size at all.

D: NA
J: TRBJ1-3
V: TRBV6-1
size: few
CDR3: CASRLTGNSGNTIYF
DNA: TGTGCCAGCAGACTTACAGGGAACTCTGGAAACACCATATATTTT

D: TRBD1
J: TRBJ2-5
V: TRBV19
size: once
CDR3: CASSAGTEPRAQYF
DNA: TGTGCCAGTAGTGCCGGGACAGAGCCCAGGGCCCAGTACTTC

D: NA
J: TRBJ1-1
V: TRBV12-3/TRBV12-4
size: many
CDR3: CASSLLRTEAFF
DNA: TGTGCCAGCAGCCTCCTTCGGACTGAAGCTTTCTTT

D: NA
J: TRBJ2-3
V: TRBV2
size: many
CDR3: CASSDLGVSHTDTQYF
DNA: TGTGCCAGCAGTGACTTGGGGGTGTCCCACACAGATACGCAGTATTTT

D: TRBD1
J: TRBJ1-2
V: TRBV2
size: many
CDR3: CASRGTGGTYGYTF
DNA: TGTGCCAGCAGAGGGACAGGGGGCACATATGGCTACACCTTC

D: NA
J: TRBJ2-2
V: TRBV30
size: many
CDR3: CASYRIGELFF
DNA: TGTGCCTCATACAGAATCGGGGAGCTGTTTTTT

D: NA
J: TRBJ2-3
V: TRBV6-2/TRBV6-3
size: NA
CDR3: CASSRSQKTDTQYF
DNA: TGTGCCAGCAGCCGATCTCAGAAAACAGATACGCAGTATTTT

D: NA
J: TRBJ1-1
V: TRBV9
size: few
CDR3: CASSRTGGFGTEAFF
DNA: TGTGCCAGCAGCCGAACCGGGGGGTTCGGCACTGAAGCTTTCTTT

D: NA
J: TRBJ2-7
V: TRBV20-1
size: few
CDR3: CSASRTADEQYF
DNA: TGCAGTGCTAGTAGGACGGCGGATGAGCAGTACTTC

D: NA
J: TRBJ1-6
V: TRBV20-1
size: many
CDR3: CSASHRVLGDSPLHF
DNA: TGCAGTGCTTCCCACAGGGTTTTGGGTGATTCACCCCTCCACTTT

D: NA
J: TRBJ2-3
V: TRBV7-9
size: many
CDR3: CASSLQSDTQYF
DNA: TGTGCCAGCAGCTTACAGTCAGATACGCAGTATTTT

D: TRBD1
J: TRBJ1-1
V: TRBV7-9
size: many
CDR3: CASSLAGTGVGEAFF
DNA: TGTGCCAGCAGCTTAGCCGGGACAGGGGTGGGTGAAGCTTTCTTT

D: NA
J: TRBJ2-1
V: TRBV7-9
size: few
CDR3: CASSLVSGSSYNEQFF
DNA: TGTGCCAGCAGCTTAGTATCGGGAAGCTCCTACAATGAGCAGTTCTTC

D: NA
J: TRBJ1-1
V: TRBV20-1
size: NA
CDR3: CSARTEFVGAFF
DNA: TGCAGTGCTAGGACGGAATTTGTCGGGGCTTTCTTT

D: NA
J: TRBJ2-7
V: TRBV20-1
size: NA
CDR3: CSARASRQASYEQYF
DNA: TGCAGTGCTAGAGCCTCACGACAGGCCTCCTACGAGCAGTACTTC

D: NA
J: TRBJ2-2
V: TRBV7-8
size: many
CDR3: CASSPGRFGSGELFF
DNA: TGTGCCAGCAGCCCGGGACGGTTCGGTTCCGGGGAGCTGTTTTTT

D: NA
J: TRBJ2-1
V: TRBV9
size: NA
CDR3: CASSVAFGDYNEQFF
DNA: TGTGCCAGCAGCGTAGCTTTCGGGGACTACAATGAGCAGTTCTTC

D: TRBD1
J: TRBJ1-4
V: TRBV6-1
size: few
CDR3: CASTRGVRGNEKLFF
DNA: TGTGCCAGCACCCGGGGGGTCAGGGGGAATGAAAAACTGTTTTTT

D: NA
J: TRBJ2-7
V: TRBV30
size: NA
CDR3: CAWSMQGRYEQYF
DNA: TGTGCCTGGAGTATGCAGGGTAGATACGAGCAGTACTTC

D: NA
J: TRBJ2-1
V: TRBV7-9
size: few
CDR3: CASSPELVQFF
DNA: TGTGCCAGCAGCCCGGAGCTTGTTCAGTTCTTC

D: NA
J: TRBJ1-4
V: TRBV15
size: NA
CDR3: CATSSVPGRAEEKLFF
DNA: TGTGCCACCAGCAGTGTACCGGGACGCGCGGAGGAAAAACTGTTTTTT

D: TRBD1
J: TRBJ2-7
V: TRBV6-1
size: NA
CDR3: CASSQGAHEQYF
DNA: TGTGCCAGCAGTCAGGGGGCACACGAGCAGTACTTC

D: NA
J: TRBJ2-3
V: TRBV5-1
size: many
CDR3: CASSLETPTDTQYF
DNA: TGCGCCAGCAGCTTGGAAACACCCACAGATACGCAGTATTTT

D: NA
J: TRBJ1-3
V: TRBV7-9
size: few
CDR3: CASSFLTGSGNTIYF
DNA: TGTGCCAGCAGCTTCCTCACAGGGTCTGGAAACACCATATATTTT

D: TRBD1
J: TRBJ1-1
V: TRBV13
size: NA
CDR3: CASSPMGQGMNTEAFF
DNA: TGTGCCAGCAGCCCCATGGGACAGGGAATGAACACTGAAGCTTTCTTT

D: NA
J: TRBJ1-3
V: TRBV4-1
size: NA
CDR3: CASSRRELSGNTIYF
DNA: TGCGCCAGCAGCCGACGAGAGCTCTCTGGAAACACCATATATTTT

D: TRBD1
J: TRBJ2-7
V: TRBV29-1
size: few
CDR3: CSVADRDGPSEQYF
DNA: TGCAGCGTCGCCGACAGGGACGGTCCGTCCGAGCAGTACTTC

D: NA
J: TRBJ2-7
V: TRBV7-6
size: NA
CDR3: CASSARQGTRGYEQYF
DNA: TGTGCCAGCAGCGCCCGTCAGGGGACTCGAGGCTACGAGCAGTACTTC

D: NA
J: TRBJ2-2
V: TRBV4-1
size: NA
CDR3: CASSQVRGTGELFF
DNA: TGCGCCAGCAGCCAAGTTCGTGGGACCGGGGAGCTGTTTTTT

D: TRBD1
J: TRBJ1-1
V: TRBV5-6
size: many
CDR3: CASSLRRGQEAFF
DNA: TGTGCCAGCAGCTTGAGGAGGGGGCAAGAAGCTTTCTTT

D: NA
J: TRBJ1-2
V: TRBV13
size: many
CDR3: CASSTPQGRYGYTF
DNA: TGTGCCAGCAGCACCCCCCAGGGACGGTATGGCTACACCTTC

D: NA
J: TRBJ1-4
V: TRBV15
size: NA
CDR3: CATSRRGDSRKLFF
DNA: TGTGCCACCAGCCGGCGGGGGGATTCGAGAAAACTGTTTTTT

D: NA
J: TRBJ1-6
V: TRBV11-2
size: many
CDR3: CASSAGDIQGWNSPLHF
DNA: TGTGCCAGCAGCGCTGGGGATATACAGGGATGGAATTCACCCCTCCACTTT

D: NA
J: TRBJ2-1
V: TRBV7-9
size: many
CDR3: CASSLEARWGDNEQFF
DNA: TGTGCCAGCAGCTTAGAGGCTCGCTGGGGCGACAATGAGCAGTTCTTC

D: NA
J: TRBJ2-1
V: TRBV5-6
size: many
CDR3: CASSLAEDVEQFF
DNA: TGTGCCAGCAGCTTGGCCGAGGATGTTGAGCAGTTCTTC

D: TRBD2
J: TRBJ2-5
V: TRBV20-1
size: many
CDR3: CSAQMAASGEETQYF
DNA: TGCAGTGCTCAGATGGCGGCTAGCGGGGAAGAGACCCAGTACTTC

D: TRBD1
J: TRBJ1-5
V: TRBV30
size: few
CDR3: CAWSKGSGGLNQPQHF
DNA: TGTGCCTGGAGTAAAGGGTCAGGGGGCCTCAATCAGCCCCAGCATTTT

D: TRBD1
J: TRBJ2-3
V: TRBV10-3
size: few
CDR3: CAIGRGQGSTDTQYF
DNA: TGTGCCATCGGCCGGGGACAGGGTAGCACAGATACGCAGTATTTT

D: NA
J: TRBJ2-7
V: TRBV4-1
size: few
CDR3: CASSQGHSSISYEQYF
DNA: TGCGCCAGCAGCCAAGGTCACAGTTCCATTTCCTACGAGCAGTACTTC

D: NA
J: TRBJ1-1
V: TRBV10-3
size: NA
CDR3: CAISESNWGLNTEAFF
DNA: TGTGCCATCAGTGAGTCGAATTGGGGGCTGAACACTGAAGCTTTCTTT

D: NA
J: TRBJ2-2
V: TRBV19
size: NA
CDR3: CASSMGSRLANTGELFF
DNA: TGTGCCAGTAGTATGGGCTCGAGACTAGCGAACACCGGGGAGCTGTTTTTT

D: NA
J: TRBJ1-2
V: TRBV24-1
size: few
CDR3: CATRGVDGANYGYTF
DNA: TGTGCCACCAGGGGGGTGGACGGAGCTAACTATGGCTACACCTTC

D: TRBD1
J: TRBJ2-7
V: TRBV6-1
size: many
CDR3: CASSGQGYGYEQYF
DNA: TGTGCCAGCAGTGGACAGGGGTATGGTTACGAGCAGTACTTC

D: NA
J: TRBJ2-2
V: TRBV20-1
size: NA
CDR3: CSAMDGNTGELFF
DNA: TGCAGTGCTATGGACGGAAACACCGGGGAGCTGTTTTTT

D: NA
J: TRBJ1-2
V: TRBV28
size: NA
CDR3: CARSFWGGDGYTF
DNA: TGTGCCCGCAGTTTTTGGGGCGGGGACGGCTACACCTTC

D: TRBD1
J: TRBJ1-6
V: TRBV3-1
size: NA
CDR3: CASSHGTGDSPLHF
DNA: TGTGCCAGCAGCCACGGGACAGGGGATTCACCCCTCCACTTT

D: TRBD2
J: TRBJ2-5
V: TRBV9
size: NA
CDR3: CASSVRTSGGQETQYF
DNA: TGTGCCAGCAGCGTAAGAACTAGCGGGGGCCAAGAGACCCAGTACTTC

D: TRBD1
J: TRBJ2-1
V: TRBV7-9
size: NA
CDR3: CASQGDRGSYNEQFF
DNA: TGTGCCAGCCAGGGGGACAGGGGCTCCTACAATGAGCAGTTCTTC

D: NA
J: TRBJ2-5
V: TRBV12-3/TRBV12-4
size: few
CDR3: CASSLEVGARLETQYF
DNA: TGTGCCAGCAGTTTAGAGGTAGGAGCGCGGCTAGAGACCCAGTACTTC

D: NA
J: TRBJ1-1
V: TRBV18
size: NA
CDR3: CASSPLLRYLGHTEAFF
DNA: TGTGCCAGCTCACCATTACTCAGGTATCTAGGTCACACTGAAGCTTTCTTT

D: TRBD1
J: TRBJ1-6
V: TRBV29-1
size: few
CDR3: CSVGGQGENSPLHF
DNA: TGCAGCGTTGGAGGACAGGGGGAGAATTCACCCCTCCACTTT

D: NA
J: TRBJ1-5
V: TRBV20-1
size: many
CDR3: CSASLGYSNQPQHF
DNA: TGCAGTGCTAGTTTAGGGTATAGCAATCAGCCCCAGCATTTT

D: TRBD2
J: TRBJ2-1
V: TRBV10-3
size: few
CDR3: CAISGTSEYNEQFF
DNA: TGTGCCATCAGCGGGACTAGCGAGTACAATGAGCAGTTCTTC

D: TRBD2
J: TRBJ2-7
V: TRBV10-3
size: few
CDR3: CAISESGGGLSYEQYF
DNA: TGTGCCATCAGTGAGTCCGGCGGGGGGCTCTCCTACGAGCAGTACTTC

D: NA
J: TRBJ2-5
V: TRBV29-1
size: NA
CDR3: CSVAGVGETQYF
DNA: TGCAGCGTTGCAGGGGTAGGGGAGACCCAGTACTTC